This is a list of T cell receptor beta chains from one sample in a study of CD8 T cells in ankylosing spondylitis. From the 5' RACE reads, TCRdb called clonotypes with MiXCR, one entry per CDR3 protein. Among under 850,000 distinct CDR3 sequences, 15% to 20% were seen once, and the ten largest hold about a fifth. Sequenced: blood, either unsorted or a sorted T cell fraction (not recorded which). The receptor set was obtained from a male donor with ankylosing spondylitis. The CDR3 runs from the conserved cysteine through the conserved F or W. D genes are given only for firm matches. Size is omitted from some rows. Given values are once, few, many or a class for expanded clones.

cdr3_nt,cdr3_aa,d_call,v_call,j_call,clone_size
TGTGCCAGCAGCCCACGACAGGGCCCTTACAATGAGCAGTTCTTC,CASSPRQGPYNEQFF,TRBD1,TRBV7-3,TRBJ2-1,few
TGTGCCAGCAGTTTGGATTCCGCATCGAGCTATGGCTACACCTTC,CASSLDSASSYGYTF,NA,TRBV27,TRBJ1-2,few
TGCAGCGCCCGAACTAGGGCAGGGGAGTTTGTCGCAGATACGCAGTATTTT,CSARTRAGEFVADTQYF,NA,TRBV29-1,TRBJ2-3,few
TGCGCCAGCAGCTTGGCGGGGGCCCGGCTGGGAAACACCATATATTTT,CASSLAGARLGNTIYF,NA,TRBV5-1,TRBJ1-3,few
TGTGCCAGCAGTTTAGGGGCCAGGGAGTTACTGACCGGGGAGCTGTTTTTT,CASSLGARELLTGELFF,NA,TRBV12-3/TRBV12-4,TRBJ2-2,NA
TGTGCTAGCAGCTTAGACGCGGGGGGTTCCACAGATACGCAGTATTTT,CASSLDAGGSTDTQYF,TRBD2,TRBV7-7,TRBJ2-3,many
TGTGCCAGCAGTTTTGGGCCCGCGGGGGTGAACACTGAAGCTTTCTTT,CASSFGPAGVNTEAFF,NA,TRBV12-3/TRBV12-4,TRBJ1-1,NA
TGTGCCAGCAGCTTCGATTCCTTACCCTCCTACGAGCAGTACTTC,CASSFDSLPSYEQYF,NA,TRBV9,TRBJ2-7,once
TGTGCCAGCAGTTACTCGATTTCCGGACCGTACTACGAGCAGTACTTC,CASSYSISGPYYEQYF,NA,TRBV6-5,TRBJ2-7,NA
TGTGCCAGCAGTGAACCGGACAGGAGGTACAATGAGCAGTTCTTC,CASSEPDRRYNEQFF,TRBD1,TRBV25-1,TRBJ2-1,few
TGTGCCAGCAGCTTCGGACTAGCGACCACAGATACGCAGTATTTT,CASSFGLATTDTQYF,TRBD2,TRBV7-2,TRBJ2-3,NA
TGTGCCAGCTCGACCGGTGGCGGGAGGGATGCATACAACTACGAGCAGTACTTC,CASSTGGGRDAYNYEQYF,TRBD2,TRBV18,TRBJ2-7,NA
TGTGCCATCAGTGTGGGACAGGGGAACACCGGGGAGCTGTTTTTT,CAISVGQGNTGELFF,TRBD1,TRBV10-3,TRBJ2-2,NA
TGCGCCAGCAGAGGCGCGGCGGGAGAGTACAATGAGCAGTTCTTC,CASRGAAGEYNEQFF,TRBD2,TRBV5-1,TRBJ2-1,NA
TGTGCCAGCAGCTTAACAGGGCCCGGCGCCTATGGCTACACCTTC,CASSLTGPGAYGYTF,NA,TRBV7-9,TRBJ1-2,few
TGCGCCAGCAGCCAATCCGGGACAGGGGTTTACGAGCAGTACTTC,CASSQSGTGVYEQYF,TRBD1,TRBV4-3,TRBJ2-7,NA
TGTGCCAGCAGTCGGACAGGGGGCTTCAATGAGCAGTTCTTC,CASSRTGGFNEQFF,TRBD1,TRBV6-2/TRBV6-3,TRBJ2-1,few
TGTGCCAGCAGCCTTGGGACTTCACCAAGCACAGATACGCAGTATTTT,CASSLGTSPSTDTQYF,NA,TRBV12-3/TRBV12-4,TRBJ2-3,few
TGTGCCAGCAGGGCGGGAGCGGGGGGCGTGGATACGCAGTATTTT,CASRAGAGGVDTQYF,TRBD2,TRBV12-3/TRBV12-4,TRBJ2-3,few
TGCAGCGTTGGAACCCCGGGCTCTACAAGCTCCTACAATGAGCAGTTCTTC,CSVGTPGSTSSYNEQFF,NA,TRBV29-1,TRBJ2-1,NA
TGTGCCAGCAGTTCACCCCCCTCGGGCAGGGGACAAGAGACCCAGTACTTC,CASSSPPSGRGQETQYF,NA,TRBV12-3/TRBV12-4,TRBJ2-5,few
TGCAGCGGGGGACGGGGAACTAATGAAAAACTGTTTTTT,CSGGRGTNEKLFF,NA,TRBV29-1,TRBJ1-4,NA
TGCGCCAGCAGCCAAGTAGTTAGGTACCAAGAGACCCAGTACTTC,CASSQVVRYQETQYF,NA,TRBV4-1,TRBJ2-5,few
TGTGCCAGCAGCTTTGGAGGGGCGGGTTGGTCACCCCTCCACTTT,CASSFGGAGWSPLHF,NA,TRBV5-4,TRBJ1-6,few
TGTGCCAGCGGCTACAGGAGAACCGGGGAGCTGTTTTTT,CASGYRRTGELFF,NA,TRBV5-6,TRBJ2-2,many
TGTGCCAGCAGTTTACTGCCCAGTGTCGGACTAGCGGGAGGGGGAGATACGCAGTATTTT,CASSLLPSVGLAGGGDTQYF,TRBD2,TRBV27,TRBJ2-3,few
TGTGCCAGCAGCCCGGGCCGGGAGGGCTATGAAAAACTGTTTTTT,CASSPGREGYEKLFF,NA,TRBV7-9,TRBJ1-4,few
TGTGCCAGCAGTCCCACTAGCGGGGGCTCTTCCGGGGAGCTGTTTTTT,CASSPTSGGSSGELFF,TRBD2,TRBV12-3/TRBV12-4,TRBJ2-2,few
TGTGCCAGCAGTGGGGGACAGGGGGCGTATGGCTACACCTTC,CASSGGQGAYGYTF,TRBD1,TRBV12-3/TRBV12-4,TRBJ1-2,many
TGCGCCAGCAGCTTGGACGGCGTTGATCAGCCCCAGCATTTT,CASSLDGVDQPQHF,NA,TRBV5-1,TRBJ1-5,few
TGTGCCAGCAGACCGGGACAGGGGAAGGACAATGAGCAGTTCTTC,CASRPGQGKDNEQFF,TRBD1,TRBV12-3/TRBV12-4,TRBJ2-1,NA
TGTGCCAGCAGTGAGGGGAGGTATGAGTACTTC,CASSEGRYEYF,NA,TRBV2,TRBJ2-4,NA